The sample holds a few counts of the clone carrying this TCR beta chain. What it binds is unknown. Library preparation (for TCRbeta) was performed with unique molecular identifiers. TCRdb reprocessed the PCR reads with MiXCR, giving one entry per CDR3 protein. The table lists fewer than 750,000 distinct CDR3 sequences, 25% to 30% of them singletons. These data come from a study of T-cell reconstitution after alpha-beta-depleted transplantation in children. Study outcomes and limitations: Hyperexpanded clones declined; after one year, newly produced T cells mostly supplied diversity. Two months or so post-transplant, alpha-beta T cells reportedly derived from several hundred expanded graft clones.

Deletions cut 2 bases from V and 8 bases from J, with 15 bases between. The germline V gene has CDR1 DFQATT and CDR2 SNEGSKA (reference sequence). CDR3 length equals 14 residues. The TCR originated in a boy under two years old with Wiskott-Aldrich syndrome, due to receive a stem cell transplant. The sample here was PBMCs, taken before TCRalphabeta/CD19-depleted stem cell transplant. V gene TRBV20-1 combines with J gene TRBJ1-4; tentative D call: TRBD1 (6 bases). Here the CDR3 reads CSARPRTVLEKLFF. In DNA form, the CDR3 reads TGCAGTGCTAGACCCCGGACAGTCCTCGAAAAACTGTTTTTT.